The clone carrying this TCR beta chain was counted a single time. What it binds is unknown. On average around 100,000 T cells per donor were immunosequenced. CDR1 is LNHDA, CDR2 SQIVND, per germline (reference sequence). CDR3 length equals 15 residues. Germline trimming cut 10 bases from V and 3 bases from J; bases unmatched to any gene: 11. This sample was taken from a study of T cells in tuberculosis. The overall study: T cells were selected with CD1B tetramers loaded with glucose monomycolate. Study-level findings and limits: Smaller alpha distances in active tuberculosis partly reflected shorter CDR3-alpha lengths.

Sequencing was performed with immunoSEQ multiplex PCR; in TCRdb, only in-frame clones are kept and a portion is missing. The table has some 28,000 clones, 85% to 90% seen once. This TCR was sampled from a donor aged 10-30 years with latent tuberculosis or without tuberculosis infection. The chain uses TRBV19 and TRBJ2-3; 9 nucleotides match TRBD2. The sequencing sample was made of PBMCs. CDR3 amino acids: CATFPGTSRTDTQYF. The DNA for the CDR3 is TGTGCCACCTTCCCCGGGACTAGCCGAACAGATACGCAGTATTTT.